A selection of T cell receptor beta chains follows, all from one sample in a study of preoperative IRX-2 immunotherapy in early breast cancer. Assay used: immunoSEQ multiplex PCR; TCRdb lists only in-frame clones, some missing. The sample records tens of thousands of clones, around 87% being singletons. Sample collection occurred from a patient treated with IRX-2 immunotherapy. The receptor source for this set is a human donor with breast cancer. CDR3s include the opening cysteine and the closing phenylalanine or tryptophan. The order of the fields is J gene, V gene, CDR3 length, clone size, CDR3 protein. Not every row has a clone size; where given, it reads once, few, many or a size class.

>TRBJ1-6|TRBV6-5|13|.
CASSYSTVTSLHF
>TRBJ2-3|TRBV5-1|16|.
CASSLARGEGTDTQYF
>TRBJ1-1|TRBV14|14|.
CASSQGQGDTEAFF
>TRBJ1-1|TRBV11-2|14|.
CASSLERRWTEAFF
>TRBJ2-7|TRBV18|15|.
CASSGGQGTFYEQYF
>TRBJ2-2|TRBV19|15|.
CASSIVGRVTGELFF
>TRBJ1-6|TRBV6-5|15|.
CASSYGQGVNSPLHF
>TRBJ2-2|TRBV30|13|.
CAWSTGNTGELFF
>TRBJ2-1|TRBV5-4|16|.
CASSPGWGASYNEQFF
>TRBJ2-2|TRBV10-3|17|.
CAIIETGLAGEHRGAVF
>TRBJ1-5|TRBV19|15|.
CASSNFGGMGQPQHF
>TRBJ2-7|TRBV2|15|few
CASRDLVTGPYEQYF
>TRBJ2-3|TRBV5-1|14|.
CASSIGTVTDTQYF
>TRBJ2-3|TRBV7-6|15|.
CASSPGQGSTDTQYF
>TRBJ1-2|TRBV28|16|.
CASSLSQISRVGGYTF
>TRBJ2-2|TRBV2|17|.
CASSDFGGAGNTGELFF
>TRBJ2-7|TRBV19|13|.
CASSQQGIYEQYF
>TRBJ1-3|TRBV4-1|16|.
CASSHLDRGQRNTIYF
>TRBJ2-7|TRBV11-2|15|once
CASSFRTSSSYEQYF
>TRBJ1-1|TRBV19|15|.
CASTVGGQGVIKAFF
>TRBJ1-5|TRBV7-9|13|.
CASSWLENQPQHF
>TRBJ2-3|TRBV4-1|15|.
CASSQGASLADTQYF